The next 9 T cell receptor beta chains were all read from a single sample in a study of blood T cell repertoires in COVID-19. TCRdb's copy holds only in-frame clones and misses some; the assay was immunoSEQ multiplex PCR. The data show about 370,000 clones, around 89% seen once. Sequences were obtained from peripheral blood. All receptors come from a woman between 25 and 40 years old with COVID-19, enrolled during active disease.

J is TRBJ1-2 and V is TRBV2; tentatively, D is TRBD1 (5 bases). The CDR3 sequence is 14 residues long. The germline gives CDR1 SNHLY, CDR2 FYNNEI. The V end lost 5 bases, the J end lost 3 bases, and 13 bases lay between the germline ends. Written as DNA, the CDR3 is TGTGCCAGCAGTAGAGGGACTCAGGACTATGGCTACACCTTC. Its translation is CASSRGTQDYGYTF.

The chain has TRBV19 and TRBJ2-7, with 10 bases fitting TRBD1. Losses at the gene ends were 3 bases for V and 9 bases for J; bases not matched to a gene: 8. This CDR3 region has 14 residues. Germline CDR1 and CDR2: LNHDA and SQIVND (reference sequence). The CDR3 sequence: CASSIEGQGSLQYF. DNA of the CDR3: TGTGCCAGTAGTATCGAGGGACAGGGGAGTCTGCAGTACTTC.

The J gene is TRBJ2-3, the V gene TRBV5-1; weak D call: TRBD1 (6 bases). CDR1 is SGHRS, CDR2 YFSETQ, per germline. V lost 3 bases and J 0 bases, leaving 8 bases between the germline ends. The CDR3 runs to 14 residues. DNA of the CDR3: TGCGCCAGCAGCTCGGGACATAGCACAGATACGCAGTATTTT. This gives the protein CASSSGHSTDTQYF.

The rearrangement joins TRBV12-3 or TRBV12-4 to TRBJ1-2, with TRBD1 as a possible D gene (6 bases). CDR3 length: 13 residues. Trimming cost V 5 bases and J 7 bases, with 14 bases left between them. The CDR3 nucleotides are TGTGCCAGCAGTAATACAGGGTTGGCTGGCTACACCTTC. Translated: CASSNTGLAGYTF.

The V call is TRBV10-3, the J call TRBJ1-2, with 7 bases that match TRBD1. This CDR3 has 13 amino acids. V lost 4 bases, J lost 7 bases, and 6 bases stayed unmatched. The V gene's germline CDR1 is ENHRY and CDR2 SYGVKD. Here the CDR3 DNA reads TGTGCCATCAGTGGTGAGGGGGCTCGTGGCTACACCTTC. Translation gives CAISGEGARGYTF.

The rearrangement joins TRBV7-2 to TRBJ2-2; perhaps TRBD2 as D (6 bases). This CDR3 region has 16 residues. Germline V gene sequence: CDR1 SGHTA, CDR2 FQGNSA. V lost 7 bases and J 5 bases, leaving 20 bases between the germline ends. The CDR3, as DNA: TGTGCCAGCACTCCCTTCGGGGGTACCGTGACCGGGGAGCTGTTTTTT. Protein: CASTPFGGTVTGELFF.

The V call is TRBV4-2, the J call TRBJ2-3; 8 bases line up with TRBD2. The CDR3 has 16 amino acids. The germline gives CDR1 LGHNA, CDR2 YNFKEQ. V gave up 4 bases and J gave up 2 bases; unmatched junction bases: 8. The CDR3 here is CASSLGGGGPTDTQYF. The CDR3 DNA reads as TGTGCCAGCAGCCTTGGGGGCGGGGGGCCCACAGATACGCAGTATTTT.

The genes are TRBV6-1 and TRBJ2-7, with D tentatively TRBD1 (6 bases). Germline-derived CDR1 and CDR2 are MNHNS and SASEGT. Trimming took 0 bases from V and 0 from J, leaving 12 bases between them. The CDR3 extends over 16 amino acids. The CDR3 sequence: CASSEAAGAVSYEQYF. The CDR3 DNA is TGTGCCAGCAGTGAAGCGGCAGGGGCCGTCTCCTACGAGCAGTACTTC.

This clone was found a few times. The gene calls are TRBV7-2 and TRBJ2-1, with 9 bases identical to TRBD2. CDR3 length equals 16 residues. The V and J ends lost 0 bases and 8 bases, in that order; junction bases with no gene match: 8. The germline gives CDR1 SGHTA, CDR2 FQGNSA. The CDR3 reads CASSLARAGGQDEQFF. The CDR3 nucleotides are TGTGCCAGCAGCTTAGCCCGGGCGGGGGGGCAGGATGAGCAGTTCTTC.